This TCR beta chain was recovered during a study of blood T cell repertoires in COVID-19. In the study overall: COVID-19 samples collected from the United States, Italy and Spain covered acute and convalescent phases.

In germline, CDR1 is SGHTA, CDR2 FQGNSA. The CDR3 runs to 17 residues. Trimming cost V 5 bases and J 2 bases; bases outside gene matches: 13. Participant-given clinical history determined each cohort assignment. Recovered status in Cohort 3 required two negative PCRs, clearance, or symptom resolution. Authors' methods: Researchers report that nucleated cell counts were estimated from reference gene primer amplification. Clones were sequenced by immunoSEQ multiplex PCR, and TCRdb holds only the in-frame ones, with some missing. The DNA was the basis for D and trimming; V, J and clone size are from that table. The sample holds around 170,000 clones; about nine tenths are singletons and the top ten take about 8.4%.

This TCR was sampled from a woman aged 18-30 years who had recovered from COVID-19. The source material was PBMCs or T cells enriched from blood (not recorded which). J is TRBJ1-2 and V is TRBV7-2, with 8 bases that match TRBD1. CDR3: CASSPDGRQGRNYGYTF. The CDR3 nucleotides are TGTGCCAGCAGCCCAGATGGACGACAGGGGCGAAACTATGGCTACACCTTC.